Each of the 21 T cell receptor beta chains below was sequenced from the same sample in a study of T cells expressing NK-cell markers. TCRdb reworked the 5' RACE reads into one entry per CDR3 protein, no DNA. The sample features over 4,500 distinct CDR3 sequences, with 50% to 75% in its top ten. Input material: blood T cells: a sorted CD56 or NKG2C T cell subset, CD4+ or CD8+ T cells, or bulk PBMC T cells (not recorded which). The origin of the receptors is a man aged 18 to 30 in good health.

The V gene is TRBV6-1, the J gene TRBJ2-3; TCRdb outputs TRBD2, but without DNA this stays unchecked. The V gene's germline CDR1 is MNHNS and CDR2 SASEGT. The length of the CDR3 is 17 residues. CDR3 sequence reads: CASSELAGGSSTDTQYF.

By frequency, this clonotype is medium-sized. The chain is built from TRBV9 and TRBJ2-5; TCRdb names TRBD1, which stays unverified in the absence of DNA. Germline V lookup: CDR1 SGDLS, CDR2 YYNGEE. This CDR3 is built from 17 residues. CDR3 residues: CASSVGTGVRYGETQYF.

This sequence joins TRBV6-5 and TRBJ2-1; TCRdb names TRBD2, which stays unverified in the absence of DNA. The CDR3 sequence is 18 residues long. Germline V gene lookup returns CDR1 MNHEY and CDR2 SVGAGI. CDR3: CASSYSMPRPGGHHEQFF.

The CDR3 sequence: CASSDSGTGGHTQYF. V is TRBV6-4 and J is TRBJ2-3; with no DNA, the TCRdb D assignment of TRBD1 cannot be verified. CDR1 is MRHNA, CDR2 SNTAGT, per germline. The CDR3 totals 15 residues.

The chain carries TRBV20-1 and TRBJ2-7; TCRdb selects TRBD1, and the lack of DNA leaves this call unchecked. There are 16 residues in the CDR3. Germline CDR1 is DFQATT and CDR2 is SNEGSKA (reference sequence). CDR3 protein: CSAPGTGGPGLYEQYF.

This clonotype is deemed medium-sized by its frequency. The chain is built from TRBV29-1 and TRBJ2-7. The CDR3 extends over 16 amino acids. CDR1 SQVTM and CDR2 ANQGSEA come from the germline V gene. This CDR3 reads CSVAVWVRESSYEQYF.

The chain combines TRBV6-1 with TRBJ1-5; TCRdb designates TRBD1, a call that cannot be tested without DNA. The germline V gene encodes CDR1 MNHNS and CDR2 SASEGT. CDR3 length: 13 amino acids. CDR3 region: CATSRVRNQPQHF.

The CDR3 spells CASSYRETDTQYF. This chain connects TRBV6-2 or TRBV6-3 to TRBJ2-3; the TRBD2 assignment by TCRdb is unverifiable without DNA. Germline V lookup: CDR1 MNHEY, CDR2 SVGEGT. The CDR3 runs to 13 residues.

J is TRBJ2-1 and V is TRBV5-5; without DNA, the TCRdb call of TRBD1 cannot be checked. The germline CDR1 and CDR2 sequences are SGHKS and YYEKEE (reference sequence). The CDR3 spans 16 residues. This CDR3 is CASSLGSGTKYNEQFF.

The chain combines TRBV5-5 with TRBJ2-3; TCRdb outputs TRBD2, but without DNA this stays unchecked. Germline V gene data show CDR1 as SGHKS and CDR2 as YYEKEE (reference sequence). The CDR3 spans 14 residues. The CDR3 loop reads CASSTSGGTDTQYF.

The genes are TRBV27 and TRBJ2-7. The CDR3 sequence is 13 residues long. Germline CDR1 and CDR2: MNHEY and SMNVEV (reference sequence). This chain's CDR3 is CASSLSLGYEQYF.

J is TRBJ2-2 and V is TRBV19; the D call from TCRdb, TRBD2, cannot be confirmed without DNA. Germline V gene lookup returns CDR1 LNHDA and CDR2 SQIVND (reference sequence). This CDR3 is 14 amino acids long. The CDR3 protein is CASSTGLPHGELFF.

CDR3 protein: CASSYRLAGGRKETQYF. The chain has TRBV5-4 and TRBJ2-5; TCRdb lists TRBD2, though no DNA is available to test this call. CDR3 length equals 17 residues. Germline V gene lookup returns CDR1 SGHNT and CDR2 YYREEE (reference sequence).

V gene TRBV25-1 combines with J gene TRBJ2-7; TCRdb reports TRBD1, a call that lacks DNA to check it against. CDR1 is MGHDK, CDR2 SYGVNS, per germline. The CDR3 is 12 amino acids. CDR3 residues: CASSAGVYEQYF.

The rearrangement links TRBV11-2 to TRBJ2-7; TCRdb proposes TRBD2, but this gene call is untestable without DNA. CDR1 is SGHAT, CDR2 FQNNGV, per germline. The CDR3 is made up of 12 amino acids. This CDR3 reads CASSLYPSIQYF.

The CDR3: CASSYLGDPLEQFF. This sequence joins TRBV6-2 or TRBV6-3 and TRBJ2-1; TCRdb lists TRBD2, though no DNA is available to test this call. Germline CDR1 and CDR2: MNHEY and SVGEGT. The CDR3 is 14 residues long.

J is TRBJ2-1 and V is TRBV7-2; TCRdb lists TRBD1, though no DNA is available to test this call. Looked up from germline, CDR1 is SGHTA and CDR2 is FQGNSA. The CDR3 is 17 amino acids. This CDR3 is CASSSLRSGAGYNEQFF.

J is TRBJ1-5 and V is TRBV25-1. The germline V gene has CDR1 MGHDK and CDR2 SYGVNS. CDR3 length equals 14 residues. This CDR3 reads CASSDSQGNQPQHF.

This chain's CDR3 is CASSDEGKVSYNEQFF. This rearrangement joins TRBV6-4 to TRBJ2-1. The CDR3 is 16 residues long. CDR1 MRHNA and CDR2 SNTAGT come from the germline V gene.

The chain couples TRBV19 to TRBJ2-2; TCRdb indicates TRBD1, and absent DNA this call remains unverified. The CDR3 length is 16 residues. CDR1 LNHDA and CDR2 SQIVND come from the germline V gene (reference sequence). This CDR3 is CASSTPGQLNTGELFF.

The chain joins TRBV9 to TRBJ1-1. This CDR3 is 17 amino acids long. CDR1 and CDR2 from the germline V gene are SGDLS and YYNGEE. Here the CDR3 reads CASSPLVDPAGNAEAFF.